This T cell receptor (beta chain) was identified in a study of Graves' ophthalmopathy and Graves' hyperthyroidism. Study results and caveats: Blood was where most expanded thyroid clonotypes above 0.001 frequency also turned up. A classifier, a 13-signature model, separated ophthalmopathy from stable hyperthyroidism with 85% to 90% sensitivity and over 70% specificity.

The TCR beta CDR3 regions underwent amplification from RNA transcripts. An opening RT-PCR round employed HTBI primers and preceded a second-round multiplex PCR. A single record per CDR3 protein comes from TCRdb applying MiXCR to the multiplex PCR reads. The repertoire holds approximately 640,000 distinct CDR3 sequences, about two fifths seen once, with 3% to 4% in the top ten. Moderately to severely active ophthalmopathy under 3 months, CAS at least 3, NOSPECS at least 4. Uncontrolled infections, pregnancy, lactation or other autoimmune diseases led to patient exclusion. The CDR3 is made up of 12 amino acids. The ends lost 5 bases at V and 12 bases at J; junction bases unmatched: 7. Germline values: CDR1 SEHNR, CDR2 FQNEAQ (reference sequence). In regard to this clonotype: What it binds is unknown.

Sequenced: peripheral blood. The origin of this receptor is an adult man with Graves' ophthalmopathy. The gene calls are TRBV7-9 and TRBJ1-5; 7 nucleotides line up with TRBD1. This CDR3 reads CASSVKGQYQHF. CDR3 in DNA: TGTGCCAGCAGCGTAAAGGGACAGTACCAGCATTTT.